Below, one T cell receptor (beta chain) is given with its context. Its antigen is unknown. Profiling relied on immunoSEQ multiplex PCR, and the TCRdb table lists in-frame clones only, not all of them. Found here are roughly 10,000 clones, about 52% of them singletons; the top ten hold about 9%. V was cut by 4 bases and J by 1 base, with 11 bases left in between. This CDR3 is built from 15 residues. Germline V gives CDR1 SGHKS, CDR2 YYEKEE (reference sequence). This specimen comes from a study of STAT3 mutations in large granular lymphocyte leukemia. Points from the study as a whole: In T-cell large granular lymphocyte leukemia, about half of patients showed multiple immunodominant subclonotypes. All newly emerging clones after therapy were STAT3 wild type. No sample exists from the first appearance of each clone.

Sample: peripheral blood mononuclear cells. This receptor was obtained from a boy aged 5-17 years with T-cell large granular lymphocyte leukemia. Some clones in this sample may be carry-over from other donors' samples. The chain is built from TRBV5-5 and TRBJ1-4; no reliable D call. The chain's CDR3 is CASSTRGGTNEKLFF. For the CDR3, the DNA is TGTGCCAGCAGCACGAGAGGCGGAACTAATGAAAAACTGTTTTTT.